This T cell receptor beta chain was sequenced in a study of blood T cell repertoires in COVID-19. Overall study context: PBMCs, B-cell-depleted T cells, or T cells provided the cDNA or gDNA that made up the material.

Cohort placement rested on clinical history that participants reported themselves. No more than 2 weeks before study entry, exposed participants had met a case of COVID-19. In the original workflow: Nucleated cell number was recorded as an estimate derived from reference gene primer amplification. Clones were sequenced by immunoSEQ multiplex PCR, and TCRdb holds only the in-frame ones, with some missing. V and J calls and clone size come straight from that table; D and trimming were deduced from the DNA. The table records 200,000 to 250,000 clones, 90% of them present only once. The germline V gene encodes CDR1 KGHSH and CDR2 LQKENI. The V end was cut by 1 base, the J end by 0 bases, with 11 bases between. This CDR3 comprises 16 residues.

The rearrangement uses TRBV18 and TRBJ2-3, with D possibly being TRBD1 (6 bases). The receptor was derived from a man between 25 and 39 years old who had been exposed to COVID-19. Sequencing was done on a sample of PBMCs or T cells enriched from blood (not recorded which). This CDR3 is CASSPLTGISTDTQYF. For the CDR3, the DNA is TGTGCCAGCTCACCACTTACAGGGATTAGCACAGATACGCAGTATTTT. Based on the CDR3 plus reference TRBV18 and TRBJ2-3, the full variable domain is NAGVMQNPRHLVRRRGQEARLRCSPMKGHSHVYWYRQLPEEGLKFMVYLQKENIIDESGMPKERFSAEFPKEGPSILRIQQVVRGDSAAYFCASSPLTGISTDTQYFGPGTRLTVL.